The 17 T cell receptor beta chains reported below all come from one sample, sequenced in a study of chemoradiotherapy in HPV16-positive cancers. Generated by immunoSEQ multiplex PCR, the TCRdb table keeps only in-frame clones and is missing some. The repertoire includes around 1,300 clones, around 87% of them detected once, and less than 7% sits in the top ten. This specimen was tumor tissue, taken from a patient who underwent chemoradiotherapy. These receptors all come from a human donor with HPV-associated anogenital cancer.

The gene calls are TRBV29-1 and TRBJ1-1; D gene unclear. The CDR3 has 10 amino acids. V was pared by 2 bases and J by 3 bases, with 1 base between. CDR1 and CDR2 from the germline V gene are SQVTM and ANQGSEA. The CDR3 spells CSVEHTEAFF. The CDR3 DNA follows: TGCAGCGTTGAACACACTGAAGCTTTCTTT.

The gene calls are TRBV27 and TRBJ1-1, with D possibly TRBD1 on 6 matching bases. Trimming removed 5 bases from V and 1 base from J, with 14 bases in between. This CDR3 has 15 amino acids. The germline CDR1 and CDR2 sequences are MNHEY and SMNVEV (reference sequence). The DNA for the CDR3 is TGTGCCAGCAGTCCCCTAGGGGGAGGGAACACTGAAGCTTTCTTT. Protein product: CASSPLGGGNTEAFF.

The chain has TRBV6-4 and TRBJ2-2; D is uncertain. The germline V gene has CDR1 MRHNA and CDR2 SNTAGT. The CDR3 sequence is 12 residues long. V was trimmed by 5 bases and J by 3 bases, leaving 4 bases between them. CDR3 in amino acids: CASSQDTGELFF. The CDR3 nucleotides read TGTGCCAGCAGTCAGGACACCGGGGAGCTGTTTTTT.

The rearrangement links TRBV5-4 to TRBJ1-6; TRBD1 agrees at 7 bases. The CDR3 loop spans 13 amino acids. Germline trimming cut 2 bases from V and 7 bases from J; bases unmatched to any gene: 0. In germline, CDR1 is SGHNT, CDR2 YYREEE (reference sequence). CDR3 sequence: CASSLQGNSPLHF. In DNA, the CDR3 is TGTGCCAGCAGCTTACAGGGGAATTCACCCCTCCACTTT.

This sequence joins TRBV7-9 and TRBJ2-1; D not certain. The CDR3 runs to 17 residues. V dropped 7 bases and J dropped 0 bases, with 19 bases sitting between them. CDR1 and CDR2 from the germline V gene are SEHNR and FQNEAQ (reference sequence). CDR3: CASNPMGGRSSYNEQFF. CDR3 DNA: TGTGCCAGCAACCCGATGGGTGGGCGAAGCTCCTACAATGAGCAGTTCTTC.

This clone was found a few times. The chain joins TRBV9 to TRBJ2-2, with 7 bases lining up with TRBD1. The length of the CDR3 is 15 residues. Trimming removed 0 bases from V and 6 bases from J; junction bases left unmatched: 5. CDR1 is SGDLS, CDR2 YYNGEE, per germline. The chain's CDR3 is CASSVGQGVPGELFF. CDR3 sequence (DNA): TGTGCCAGCAGCGTAGGACAGGGAGTACCCGGGGAGCTGTTTTTT.

The chain uses TRBV30 and TRBJ2-2; 12 bases map to TRBD2. The V segment lost 7 bases and the J segment 0 bases; nucleotides outside the gene matches: 6. CDR1 GTSNPN and CDR2 SVGIG come from the germline V gene (reference sequence). This CDR3 contains 16 residues. CDR3 nucleotides: TGTGCCTACCCTAGCGGGGGGGCCACGAACACCGGGGAGCTGTTTTTT. This encodes CAYPSGGATNTGELFF.

In this sample, this clone turned up once. The chain uses TRBV6-6 and TRBJ1-3, with 9 bases lining up with TRBD1. The CDR3 is 13 amino acids. Germline CDR1 MNHNY, CDR2 SVGAGI (reference sequence). Germline trimming cut 6 bases from V and 8 bases from J; bases unmatched to any gene: 5. The CDR3 loop reads CASSYRGQDTIYF. The DNA for the CDR3 is TGTGCCAGCAGCTACAGGGGGCAGGACACCATATATTTT.

The chain is built from TRBV6-1 and TRBJ2-7, with 9 positions matching TRBD1. Per the germline V gene, CDR1 is MNHNS and CDR2 is SASEGT. The CDR3 has 13 amino acids. J gave up 8 bases and V 11 bases, and 13 bases lay outside the gene matches. In DNA, the CDR3 is TGTGCCCGCCAAACCCCGGGACAGGGAAAGCAGTACTTC. Its protein product is CARQTPGQGKQYF.

The CDR3, as DNA: TGTGCCAGCTCACCAAGGACGGGGGACTCTGGGGCCAACGTCCTGACTTTC. This gives the protein CASSPRTGDSGANVLTF. This rearrangement joins TRBV18 to TRBJ2-6; D possibly corresponds to TRBD2 (6 bases). CDR3 length equals 17 residues. The germline V and J ends were trimmed by 2 bases and 0 bases, with 11 bases remaining between them. Germline lookup yields CDR1 KGHSH and CDR2 LQKENI.

The chain links TRBV19 to TRBJ2-4; 8 nucleotides match TRBD1. Germline lookup yields CDR1 LNHDA and CDR2 SQIVND (reference sequence). With V trimmed by 6 bases and J by 1 base, 8 bases remained unmatched. The CDR3 runs 16 residues. CDR3 amino acids: CASRLDRGTAKNIQYF. CDR3 nucleotides: TGTGCCAGTAGATTAGACAGGGGTACGGCCAAAAACATTCAGTACTTC.

A single count supports this clone. This chain links TRBV29-1 with TRBJ2-7; D possibly corresponds to TRBD1 (5 bases). V lost 5 bases and J 4 bases, leaving 9 bases between the germline ends. CDR3 length: 11 amino acids. CDR1 is SQVTM and CDR2 is ANQGSEA in the germline V gene. In DNA, the CDR3 is TGCAGCGTTTACAGGAATTACGAGCAGTACTTC. This encodes CSVYRNYEQYF.

A remark on this clone: This same CDR3 is encoded by further DNA sequences in the sample. V is TRBV4-2 and J is TRBJ1-2; unclear D gene. This CDR3 spans 15 amino acids. V lost 3 bases to trimming and J lost 3 bases, with 14 bases between them. The germline gives CDR1 LGHNA, CDR2 YNFKEQ. The CDR3 sequence: CASSQIDGLDYGYTF. The CDR3 region has the DNA TGTGCCAGCAGCCAGATAGATGGACTGGACTATGGCTACACCTTC.

The chain links TRBV7-9 to TRBJ1-1; D is unclear. This CDR3 is built from 12 residues. V lost 0 bases and J 7 bases, leaving 6 bases between the germline ends. The germline V gene encodes CDR1 SEHNR and CDR2 FQNEAQ (reference sequence). This chain's CDR3 is CASSLAPFEAFF. CDR3 coding DNA: TGTGCCAGCAGCTTAGCCCCTTTTGAAGCTTTCTTT.

The rearrangement links TRBV12-5 to TRBJ2-3, with TRBD2 matching over 12 bases. V lost 1 base to trimming and J lost 1 base; unmatched junction nucleotides: 0. CDR1 is LGHNT and CDR2 is FRNRAP in the germline V gene. The CDR3 loop spans 16 amino acids. CDR3 protein: CASGLGTSGGTDTQYF. CDR3 bases: TGTGCTAGTGGTTTGGGGACTAGCGGGGGCACAGATACGCAGTATTTT.

This clone is a singleton in its sample. The chain joins TRBV6-5 to TRBJ2-7, with 9 positions matching TRBD2. Germline V gives CDR1 MNHEY, CDR2 SVGAGI. CDR3 length: 15 amino acids. Trimming removed 6 bases from V and 3 bases from J; junction bases left unmatched: 9. In DNA form, the CDR3 reads TGTGCCAGCAGCCGACCGGGACTAGCTCTCTACGAGCAGTACTTC. Protein sequence: CASSRPGLALYEQYF.

The chain recombines TRBV6-4 with TRBJ1-4; TRBD1 might be the D (6 bases). Looked up from germline, CDR1 is MRHNA and CDR2 is SNTAGT. The CDR3 loop spans 19 amino acids. Trimming took off 6 bases at V and 7 bases at J, with 30 bases between the two ends. The CDR3 DNA follows: TGTGCCAGCAGGGAAGTACCGCAGACAGAGGGGGGAAGTGGTGAAAAACTGTTTTTT. This codes for CASREVPQTEGGSGEKLFF.